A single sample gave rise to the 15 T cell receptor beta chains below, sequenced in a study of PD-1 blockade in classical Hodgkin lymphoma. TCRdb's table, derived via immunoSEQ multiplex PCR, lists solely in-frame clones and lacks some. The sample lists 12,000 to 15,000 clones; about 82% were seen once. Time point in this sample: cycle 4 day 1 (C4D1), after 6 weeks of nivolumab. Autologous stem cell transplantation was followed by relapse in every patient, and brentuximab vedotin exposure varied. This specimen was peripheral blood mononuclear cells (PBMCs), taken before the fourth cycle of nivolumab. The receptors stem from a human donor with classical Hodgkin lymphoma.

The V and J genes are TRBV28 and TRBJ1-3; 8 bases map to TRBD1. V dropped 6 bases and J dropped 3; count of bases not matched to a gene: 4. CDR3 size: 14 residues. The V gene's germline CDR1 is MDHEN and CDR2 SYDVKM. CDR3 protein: CASRTTGGGNTIYF. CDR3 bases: TGTGCCAGCAGAACTACAGGGGGTGGAAACACCATATATTTT.

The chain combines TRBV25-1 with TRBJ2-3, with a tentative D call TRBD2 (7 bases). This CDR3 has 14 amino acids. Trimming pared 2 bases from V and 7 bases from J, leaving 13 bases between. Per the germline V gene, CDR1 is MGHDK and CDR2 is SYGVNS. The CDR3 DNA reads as TGTGCCAGCAGTGAAGACCGGGGGGCTAATACGCAGTATTTT. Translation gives CASSEDRGANTQYF. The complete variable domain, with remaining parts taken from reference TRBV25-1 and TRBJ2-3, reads EADIYQTPRYLVIGTGKKITLECSQTMGHDKMYWYQQDPGMELHLIHYSYGVNSTEKGDLSSESTVSRIRTEHFPLTLESARPSHTSQYLCASSEDRGANTQYFGPGTRLTVL.

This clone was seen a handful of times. The CDR3: CASSATGTDGYTF. CDR3 nucleotides: TGTGCCAGCAGTGCAACCGGGACAGATGGCTACACCTTC. This chain connects TRBV25-1 to TRBJ1-2, with 7 bases aligning to TRBD1. CDR1 and CDR2 (germline): MGHDK, SYGVNS. The CDR3 has 13 amino acids. V lost 4 bases and J lost 6; bases outside the gene matches: 5.

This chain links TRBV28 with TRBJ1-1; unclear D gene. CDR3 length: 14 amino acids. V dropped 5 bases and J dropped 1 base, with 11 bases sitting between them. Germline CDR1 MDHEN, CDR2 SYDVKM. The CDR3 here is CASSPIQRNTEAFF. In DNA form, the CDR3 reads TGTGCCAGCAGTCCTATACAGAGGAACACTGAAGCTTTCTTT.

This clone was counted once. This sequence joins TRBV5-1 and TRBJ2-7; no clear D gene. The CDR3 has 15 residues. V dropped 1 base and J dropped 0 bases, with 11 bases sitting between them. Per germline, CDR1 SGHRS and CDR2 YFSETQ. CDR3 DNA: TGCGCCAGCAGCTTGCTGGGCCCGAGCTCCTACGAGCAGTACTTC. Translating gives CASSLLGPSSYEQYF.

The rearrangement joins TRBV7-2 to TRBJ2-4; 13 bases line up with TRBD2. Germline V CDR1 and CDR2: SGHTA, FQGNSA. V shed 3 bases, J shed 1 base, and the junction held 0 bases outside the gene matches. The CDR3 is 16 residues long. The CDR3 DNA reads TGTGCCAGCAGCTTGACTAGCGGGGGGGCCAAAAACATTCAGTACTTC. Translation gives CASSLTSGGAKNIQYF.

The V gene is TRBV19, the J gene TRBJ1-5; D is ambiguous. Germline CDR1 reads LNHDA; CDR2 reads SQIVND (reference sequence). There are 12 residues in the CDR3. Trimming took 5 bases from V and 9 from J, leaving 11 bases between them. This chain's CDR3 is CASSWRAGPQHF. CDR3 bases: TGTGCCAGTAGTTGGAGGGCTGGGCCCCAGCATTTT. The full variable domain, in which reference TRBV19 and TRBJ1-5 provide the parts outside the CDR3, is DGGITQSPKYLFRKEGQNVTLSCEQNLNHDAMYWYRQDPGQGLRLIYYSQIVNDFQKGDIAEGYSVSREKKESFPLTVTSAQKNPTAFYLCASSWRAGPQHFGDGTRLSIL.

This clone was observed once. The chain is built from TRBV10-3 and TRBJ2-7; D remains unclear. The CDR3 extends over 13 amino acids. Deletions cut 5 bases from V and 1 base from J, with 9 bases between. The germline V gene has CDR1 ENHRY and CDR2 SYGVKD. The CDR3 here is CAISWSVSYEQYF. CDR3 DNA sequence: TGTGCCATCAGTTGGTCGGTTTCCTACGAGCAGTACTTC.

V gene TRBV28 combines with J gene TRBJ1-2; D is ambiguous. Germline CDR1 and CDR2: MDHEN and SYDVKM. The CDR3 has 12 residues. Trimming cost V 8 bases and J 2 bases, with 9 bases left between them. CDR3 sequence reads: CASEEVNYGYTF. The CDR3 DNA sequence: TGTGCCAGCGAAGAGGTGAACTATGGCTACACCTTC.

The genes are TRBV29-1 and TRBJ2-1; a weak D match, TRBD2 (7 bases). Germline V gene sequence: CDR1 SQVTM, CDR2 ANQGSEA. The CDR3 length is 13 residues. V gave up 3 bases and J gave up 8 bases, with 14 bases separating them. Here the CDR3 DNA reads TGCAGCGTTGAGGCGGGGGCGAGGGATGAGCAGTTCTTC. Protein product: CSVEAGARDEQFF.

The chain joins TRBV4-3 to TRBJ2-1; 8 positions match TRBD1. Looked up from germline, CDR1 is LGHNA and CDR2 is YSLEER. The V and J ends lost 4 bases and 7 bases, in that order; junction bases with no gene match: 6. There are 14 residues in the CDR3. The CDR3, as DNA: TGCGCCAGCAGCCTGGACAGGGAAAGGAATGAGCAGTTCTTC. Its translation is CASSLDRERNEQFF.

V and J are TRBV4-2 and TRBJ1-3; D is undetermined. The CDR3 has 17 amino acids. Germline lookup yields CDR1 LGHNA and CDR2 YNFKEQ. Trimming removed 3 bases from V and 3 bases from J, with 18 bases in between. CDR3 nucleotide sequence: TGTGCCAGCAGCCAGGAAGTAGCAAGGGCCTTTGGAAACACCATATATTTT. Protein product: CASSQEVARAFGNTIYF.

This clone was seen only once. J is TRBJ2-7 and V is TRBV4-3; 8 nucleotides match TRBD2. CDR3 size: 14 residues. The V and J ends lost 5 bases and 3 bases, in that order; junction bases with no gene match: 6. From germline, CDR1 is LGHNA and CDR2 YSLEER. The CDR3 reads CASSGELAGYEQYF. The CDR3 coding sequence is TGCGCCAGCAGCGGGGAGCTAGCGGGCTACGAGCAGTACTTC.

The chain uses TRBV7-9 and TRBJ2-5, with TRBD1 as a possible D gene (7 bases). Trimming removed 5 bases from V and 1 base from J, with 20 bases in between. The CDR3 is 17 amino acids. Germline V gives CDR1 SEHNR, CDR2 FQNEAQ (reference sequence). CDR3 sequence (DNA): TGTGCCAGCAGCCCCCGCCGTAGGAGGGGGCCCCAAGAGACCCAGTACTTC. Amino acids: CASSPRRRRGPQETQYF.

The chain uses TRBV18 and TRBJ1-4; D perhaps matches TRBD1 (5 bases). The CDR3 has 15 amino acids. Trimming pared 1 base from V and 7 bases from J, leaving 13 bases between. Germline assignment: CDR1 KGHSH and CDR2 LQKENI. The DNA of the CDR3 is TGTGCCAGCTCACCACAGGGTATCCAGGGTGAAAAACTGTTTTTT. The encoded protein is CASSPQGIQGEKLFF.